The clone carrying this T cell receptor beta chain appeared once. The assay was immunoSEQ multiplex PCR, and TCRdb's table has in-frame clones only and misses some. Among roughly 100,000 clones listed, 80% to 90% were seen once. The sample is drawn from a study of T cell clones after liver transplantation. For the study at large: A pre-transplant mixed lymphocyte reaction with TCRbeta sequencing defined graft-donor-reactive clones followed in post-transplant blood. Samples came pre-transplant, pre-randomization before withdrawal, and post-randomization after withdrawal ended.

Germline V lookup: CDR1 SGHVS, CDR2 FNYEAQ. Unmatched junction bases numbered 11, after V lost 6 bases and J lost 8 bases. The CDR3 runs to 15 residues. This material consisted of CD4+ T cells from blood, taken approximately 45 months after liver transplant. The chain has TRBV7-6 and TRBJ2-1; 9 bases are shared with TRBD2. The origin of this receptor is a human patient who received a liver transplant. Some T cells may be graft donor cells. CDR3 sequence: CASSKAGGVGDEQFF. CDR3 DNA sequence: TGTGCCAGCAGTAAAGCGGGAGGTGTGGGCGATGAGCAGTTCTTC.